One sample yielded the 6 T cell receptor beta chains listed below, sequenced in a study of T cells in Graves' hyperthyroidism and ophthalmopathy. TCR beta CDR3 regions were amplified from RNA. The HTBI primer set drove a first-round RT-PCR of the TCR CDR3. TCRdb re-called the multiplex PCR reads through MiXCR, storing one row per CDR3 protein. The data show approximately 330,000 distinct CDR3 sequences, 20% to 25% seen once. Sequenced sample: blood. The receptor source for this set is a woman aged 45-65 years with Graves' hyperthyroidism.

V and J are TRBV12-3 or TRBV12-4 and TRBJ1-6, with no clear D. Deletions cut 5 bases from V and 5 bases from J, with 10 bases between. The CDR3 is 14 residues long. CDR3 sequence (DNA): TGTGCCAGCAGTCAGGACGGGAATAATTCACCCCTCCACTTT. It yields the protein CASSQDGNNSPLHF.

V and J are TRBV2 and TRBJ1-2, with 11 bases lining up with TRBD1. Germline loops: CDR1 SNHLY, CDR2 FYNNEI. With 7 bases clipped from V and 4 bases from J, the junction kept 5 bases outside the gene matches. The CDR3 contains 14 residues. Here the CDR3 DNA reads TGTGCCAGCATCCGGGACAGGGGGTCCTATGGCTACACCTTC. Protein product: CASIRDRGSYGYTF.

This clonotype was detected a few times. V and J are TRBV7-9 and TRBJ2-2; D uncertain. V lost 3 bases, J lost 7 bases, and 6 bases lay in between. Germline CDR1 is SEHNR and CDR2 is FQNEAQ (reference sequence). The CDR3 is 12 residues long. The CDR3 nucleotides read TGTGCCAGCAGCTTTGGTCGCGGGGAGCTGTTTTTT. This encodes CASSFGRGELFF. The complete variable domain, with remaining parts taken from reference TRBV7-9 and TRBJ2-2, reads DTGVSQNPRHKITKRGQNVTFRCDPISEHNRLYWYRQTLGQGPEFLTYFQNEAQLEKSRLLSDRFSAERPKGSFSTLEIQRTEQGDSAMYLCASSFGRGELFFGEGSRLTVL.

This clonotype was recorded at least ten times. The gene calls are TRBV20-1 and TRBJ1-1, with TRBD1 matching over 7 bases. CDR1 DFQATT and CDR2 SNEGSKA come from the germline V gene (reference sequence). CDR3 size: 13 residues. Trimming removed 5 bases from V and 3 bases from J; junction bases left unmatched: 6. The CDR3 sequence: CSAFTTGDTEAFF. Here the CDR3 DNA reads TGCAGTGCTTTTACCACAGGGGACACTGAAGCTTTCTTT.

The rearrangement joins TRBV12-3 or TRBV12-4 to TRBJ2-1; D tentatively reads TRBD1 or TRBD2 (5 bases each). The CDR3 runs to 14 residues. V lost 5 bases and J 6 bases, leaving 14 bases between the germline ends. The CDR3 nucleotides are TGTGCCAGCAGTCGCCGGGACCGCTCCAATGAGCAGTTCTTC. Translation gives CASSRRDRSNEQFF.

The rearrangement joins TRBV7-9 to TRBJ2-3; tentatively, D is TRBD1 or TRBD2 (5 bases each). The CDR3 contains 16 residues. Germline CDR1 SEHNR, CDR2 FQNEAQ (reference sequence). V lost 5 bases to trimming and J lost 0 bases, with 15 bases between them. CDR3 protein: CASSLRWGGSTDTQYF. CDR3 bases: TGTGCCAGCAGCCTTAGATGGGGCGGGAGCACAGATACGCAGTATTTT.